A selection of T cell receptor beta chains follows, all from one sample in a study of technical replicates of blood from several donors. Here immunoSEQ multiplex PCR was the method, and the copy in TCRdb shows in-frame clones only, minus some. The sample consists of roughly 80,000 clones, around 96% of them appearing once. The sequencing input was T cells isolated from PBMCs. These receptors came from a human donor in good health. Both conserved end residues are part of each CDR3. The D gene is left open where the match is weak. Clone size appears in some rows only: once, few, many, or a class for an expanded clone.

clone_size: -
j_call: TRBJ2-7
v_call: TRBV4-1
d_call: -
cdr3_aa: CASSPPGGGSSYEQYF
cdr3_nt: TGCGCCAGCAGCCCTCCTGGTGGGGGCAGCTCCTACGAGCAGTACTTC

clone_size: -
j_call: TRBJ2-7
v_call: TRBV6-6
d_call: -
cdr3_aa: CASSLRYEQYF
cdr3_nt: TGTGCCAGCAGTTTGAGATACGAGCAGTACTTC

clone_size: -
j_call: TRBJ2-7
v_call: TRBV11-2
d_call: TRBD2
cdr3_aa: CASSLTSGSIGGYEQYF
cdr3_nt: TGTGCCAGCAGCTTGACTAGCGGGAGTATAGGGGGATACGAGCAGTACTTC

clone_size: -
j_call: TRBJ1-5
v_call: TRBV30
d_call: TRBD1
cdr3_aa: CAWSRDSMSHQPQHF
cdr3_nt: TGTGCCTGGAGTAGGGACAGCATGAGTCATCAGCCCCAGCATTTT

clone_size: -
j_call: TRBJ1-4
v_call: TRBV25-1
d_call: -
cdr3_aa: CASSPWGEGSEEKLFF
cdr3_nt: TGTGCCAGCAGTCCCTGGGGGGAAGGGTCTGAAGAAAAACTGTTTTTT

clone_size: -
j_call: TRBJ2-5
v_call: TRBV28
d_call: -
cdr3_aa: CASVNLRQEETQYF
cdr3_nt: TGTGCCAGCGTCAACCTAAGACAGGAAGAGACCCAGTACTTC

clone_size: -
j_call: TRBJ2-1
v_call: TRBV5-3
d_call: -
cdr3_aa: CARSRGCWRFF
cdr3_nt: TGTGCCAGAAGCCGGGGGTGTTGGCGGTTCTTC

clone_size: -
j_call: TRBJ2-2
v_call: TRBV10-3
d_call: TRBD2
cdr3_aa: CAIKKLEREPTGELFF
cdr3_nt: TGTGCCATCAAGAAGCTAGAGCGGGAGCCCACCGGGGAGCTGTTTTTT

clone_size: -
j_call: TRBJ2-7
v_call: TRBV9
d_call: TRBD2
cdr3_aa: CASSQSGGMGEQYF
cdr3_nt: TGTGCCAGCTCCCAATCCGGGGGGATGGGCGAGCAGTACTTC

clone_size: -
j_call: TRBJ2-7
v_call: TRBV4-1
d_call: TRBD1
cdr3_aa: CASSVGGQGSSKSSYEQYF
cdr3_nt: TGCGCCAGCAGCGTCGGGGGACAGGGGTCGTCCAAGAGCTCCTACGAGCAGTACTTC

clone_size: -
j_call: TRBJ1-1
v_call: TRBV29-1
d_call: -
cdr3_aa: CSVVKGLNTEAFF
cdr3_nt: TGCAGCGTTGTGAAGGGGTTGAACACTGAAGCTTTCTTT

clone_size: -
j_call: TRBJ1-3
v_call: TRBV6-1
d_call: -
cdr3_aa: CASSPYSGNTIYF
cdr3_nt: TGTGCCAGCAGCCCGTACTCTGGAAACACCATATATTTT

clone_size: -
j_call: TRBJ2-7
v_call: TRBV2
d_call: -
cdr3_aa: CATKDRAYEQYF
cdr3_nt: TGTGCCACCAAGGACAGAGCCTACGAGCAGTACTTC

clone_size: -
j_call: TRBJ1-1
v_call: TRBV29-1
d_call: -
cdr3_aa: CSSGTLNTEAFF
cdr3_nt: TGCAGCTCGGGGACATTGAACACTGAAGCTTTCTTT

clone_size: -
j_call: TRBJ2-1
v_call: TRBV7-9
d_call: -
cdr3_aa: CASSLNHPGYYNEQFF
cdr3_nt: TGTGCCAGCAGCTTAAATCATCCGGGTTACTACAATGAGCAGTTCTTC

clone_size: -
j_call: TRBJ2-1
v_call: TRBV6-1
d_call: TRBD2
cdr3_aa: CASSERRAGATNEQFF
cdr3_nt: TGTGCCAGCAGTGAACGGAGGGCGGGAGCTACCAATGAGCAGTTCTTC

clone_size: -
j_call: TRBJ2-7
v_call: TRBV4-2
d_call: -
cdr3_aa: CASSQAFAGSGYEQYF
cdr3_nt: TGTGCCAGCAGCCAAGCCTTCGCGGGTTCCGGCTACGAGCAGTACTTC

clone_size: -
j_call: TRBJ2-3
v_call: TRBV29-1
d_call: TRBD2
cdr3_aa: CSVGTSGMGGTDTQYF
cdr3_nt: TGCAGCGTTGGGACTAGCGGGATGGGGGGCACAGATACGCAGTATTTT

clone_size: -
j_call: TRBJ2-6
v_call: TRBV7-6
d_call: -
cdr3_aa: CASSPRGRGTSGSGANVLTF
cdr3_nt: TGTGCCAGCAGCCCCAGAGGTCGGGGAACGTCGGGCTCTGGGGCCAACGTCCTGACTTTC

clone_size: once
j_call: TRBJ1-1
v_call: TRBV5-1
d_call: -
cdr3_aa: CASSLQAGGRGTEAFF
cdr3_nt: TGCGCCAGCAGCTTGCAGGCAGGTGGGAGGGGGACTGAAGCTTTCTTT

clone_size: -
j_call: TRBJ1-5
v_call: TRBV4-1
d_call: TRBD1
cdr3_aa: CASSLQTGPSNQPQHF
cdr3_nt: TGCGCCAGCAGCTTACAGACAGGGCCTAGCAATCAGCCCCAGCATTTT

clone_size: -
j_call: TRBJ2-3
v_call: TRBV7-6
d_call: TRBD1
cdr3_aa: CASSYRDRGPVDTQYF
cdr3_nt: TGTGCCAGCAGCTACCGGGACAGGGGGCCGGTAGATACGCAGTATTTT

clone_size: -
j_call: TRBJ1-1
v_call: TRBV7-9
d_call: TRBD1
cdr3_aa: CASILRSGGASTEAFF
cdr3_nt: TGTGCCAGCATCTTAAGGTCAGGGGGCGCTTCCACTGAAGCTTTCTTT

clone_size: -
j_call: TRBJ2-2
v_call: TRBV7-6
d_call: TRBD1
cdr3_aa: CILGQGVTGELFF
cdr3_nt: TGTATTCTCGGACAGGGGGTCACCGGGGAGCTGTTTTTT

clone_size: -
j_call: TRBJ2-7
v_call: TRBV6-1
d_call: -
cdr3_aa: CASSTGRASYEQYF
cdr3_nt: TGTGCCAGCAGTACAGGGAGGGCATCCTACGAGCAGTACTTC

clone_size: -
j_call: TRBJ2-1
v_call: TRBV4-1
d_call: -
cdr3_aa: CASSQGRGGRPYNEQFF
cdr3_nt: TGCGCCAGCAGCCAAGGACGCGGTGGGAGGCCTTACAATGAGCAGTTCTTC